This T cell receptor (beta chain) was obtained from a study of OX40 agonist ivuxolimab in advanced cancers. Repertoires were generated with immunoSEQ multiplex PCR, while TCRdb's copy carries only in-frame clones and drops some. The sample has about 70,000 clones, around 88% seen once. Unmatched junction bases numbered 1, after V lost 4 bases and J lost 5 bases. From germline, CDR1 is SGHVS and CDR2 FNYEAQ. This CDR3 contains 14 residues. V is TRBV7-6 and J is TRBJ1-4; 10 positions agree with TRBD1. Source: CD4+ or CD8+ T cells sorted from blood, taken in a trial of the OX40 agonist ivuxolimab. This clonotype originated in an adult with an advanced solid tumor such as melanoma, head and neck, liver or kidney cancer. The CDR3 spells CASSSGQGNEKLFF. The CDR3 DNA is TGTGCCAGCAGCTCGGGACAGGGGAATGAAAAACTGTTTTTT.